This TCR beta chain was recovered during a study of CD8+CD57+ T cells in acquired aplastic anemia. Germline loops: CDR1 MNHNY, CDR2 SVGAGI (reference sequence). V lost 7 bases and J 1 base, leaving 19 bases between the germline ends. The CDR3 is made up of 16 amino acids. The sequenced patients had an expansion of CD8+CD57+ cells seen by flow cytometry. TCR beta VDJ combinations and CDR3 sequences were profiled from genomic DNA. TCRdb analysed the reads with MiXCR anew, one entry per CDR3 protein. The sample holds approximately 180,000 distinct CDR3 sequences, less than 65% seen once. This clonotype was sampled from a human donor with aplastic anemia. This chain joins TRBV6-6 and TRBJ1-2; tentatively, D is TRBD1 (5 bases). Sequencing input: sorted CD4+, CD8+, or CD8+CD57+ T cells (not recorded which) from PBMCs. CDR3 nucleotides: TGTGCCAGCATCGAAACCCCGGGGCTCCTTAACTATGGCTACACCTTC. This gives the protein CASIETPGLLNYGYTF.